The TCR beta chain under discussion was sequenced for a study of control samples from healthy donors and cancer patients. Trimming took 0 bases from V and 1 from J; bases not matched to a gene: 11. The CDR3 has 18 residues. Germline CDR1 SGHRS, CDR2 YFSETQ. The assay was immunoSEQ multiplex PCR, and TCRdb's table has in-frame clones only and misses some. The sample has 40,000 to 55,000 clones; 70% to 90% are singletons. The clonotype was recovered from a woman aged 55-70 years with lung cancer. The rearrangement uses TRBV5-1 and TRBJ2-7, with 9 nucleotides matching TRBD2. The specimen sequenced was PBMCs. CDR3 nucleotide sequence: TGCGCCAGCAGCTTGGTGGCCGCGGGGCGGGAGGGATCCTACGAGCAGTACTTC. Translating gives CASSLVAAGREGSYEQYF. The full variable domain, rest sourced from reference TRBV5-1 and TRBJ2-7, is KAGVTQTPRYLIKTRGQQVTLSCSPISGHRSVSWYQQTPGQGLQFLFEYFSETQRNKGNFPGRFSGRQFSNSRSEMNVSTLELGDSALYLCASSLVAAGREGSYEQYFGPGTRLTVT.